This entry lists 20 T cell receptor beta chains sequenced from one sample in a study of OX40 agonist ivuxolimab in advanced cancers. This table comes from immunoSEQ multiplex PCR, and its TCRdb copy is limited to in-frame clones, with some not included. The table includes 45,000 to 70,000 clones, approximately 91% detected once. The material sequenced was CD4+ or CD8+ T cells sorted from blood, taken in a trial of the OX40 agonist ivuxolimab. These receptors were collected from an adult with an advanced solid tumor such as melanoma, head and neck, liver or kidney cancer.

This chain links TRBV7-9 with TRBJ2-7; the D call may be TRBD1 or TRBD2 (5 bases each). This CDR3 has 13 residues. Germline loops: CDR1 SEHNR, CDR2 FQNEAQ (reference sequence). Trimming left V 5 bases short and J 4 bases short, with 12 bases between. CDR3 nucleotide sequence: TGTGCCAGCAGCCGAGGGGTCTCATACGAGCAGTACTTC. Its protein is CASSRGVSYEQYF. Together with reference TRBV7-9 and TRBJ2-7, the CDR3 gives the full variable domain: DTGVSQNPRHKITKRGQNVTFRCDPISEHNRLYWYRQTLGQGPEFLTYFQNEAQLEKSRLLSDRFSAERPKGSFSTLEIQRTEQGDSAMYLCASSRGVSYEQYFGPGTRLTVT.

The genes are TRBV18 and TRBJ1-1; D is possibly TRBD1 (5 bases). CDR3 length: 14 amino acids. CDR1 and CDR2 from the germline V gene are KGHSH and LQKENI. Trimming cost V 3 bases and J 4 bases, with 12 bases left between them. CDR3 protein: CASSPPGRTTEAFF. The CDR3, as DNA: TGTGCCAGCTCACCGCCAGGGCGTACCACTGAAGCTTTCTTT.

This clone was seen once. V and J are TRBV28 and TRBJ1-1; tentative D call: TRBD1 (6 bases). The CDR3 contains 15 residues. From germline, CDR1 is MDHEN and CDR2 SYDVKM. Trimming stripped 2 bases from V and 4 bases from J, with 14 bases between. CDR3 region: CASSLLHRAATEAFF. The CDR3, as DNA: TGTGCCAGCAGTTTACTCCACAGGGCTGCCACTGAAGCTTTCTTT.

This clone is labeled as medium-sized. The rearrangement links TRBV30 to TRBJ1-1; D is ambiguous. The CDR3 length is 13 residues. Germline V lookup: CDR1 GTSNPN, CDR2 SVGIG (reference sequence). Trimming removed 8 bases from V and 5 bases from J, with 18 bases in between. CDR3 region: CAGSLDRRTEAFF. CDR3 nucleotides: TGTGCCGGTTCGTTGGATCGTCGGACTGAAGCTTTCTTT. Filled out from reference TRBV30 and TRBJ1-1, the complete variable domain reads SQTIHQWPATLVQPVGSPLSLECTVEGTSNPNLYWYRQAAGRGLQLLFYSVGIGQISSEVPQNLSASRPQDRQFILSSKKLLLSDSGFYLCAGSLDRRTEAFFGQGTRLTVV.

The chain joins TRBV7-9 to TRBJ2-7; D gene unclear. The CDR3 has 13 residues. From germline, CDR1 is SEHNR and CDR2 FQNEAQ (reference sequence). Trimming took off 4 bases at V and 3 bases at J, with 10 bases between the two ends. The CDR3 spells CASSSRRSYEQYF. The DNA of the CDR3 is TGTGCCAGCAGCTCCAGACGGAGCTACGAGCAGTACTTC.

The chain has TRBV10-3 and TRBJ1-5, with D possibly being TRBD1 (6 bases). V was shortened by 11 bases and J by 0 bases, with 11 bases between the two germline ends. The germline V gene encodes CDR1 ENHRY and CDR2 SYGVKD. The CDR3 contains 13 residues. The DNA of the CDR3 is TGTGCCGTGCAGGGGTATAGCAATCAGCCCCAGCATTTT. This encodes CAVQGYSNQPQHF.

This clone has just one count. The junction and the germline gene differ at one end; a read error may be behind it. This sample includes further DNA sequences coding for the same CDR3. The rearrangement joins TRBV18 to TRBJ2-1, with TRBD2 identical over 12 bases. The V gene's germline CDR1 is KGHSH and CDR2 LQKENI. The CDR3 is 16 amino acids. CDR3 amino acids: CASSSTTSGSLNEQFF. Written as DNA, the CDR3 is TGCGCCAGCTCATCTACGACTAGCGGGAGCTTAAATGAGCAGTTCTTC. Looking up the rest from reference TRBV18 and TRBJ2-1 gives the full variable domain: NAGVMQNPRHLVRRRGQEARLRCSPMKGHSHVYWYRQLPEEGLKFMVYLQKENIIDESGMPKERFSAEFPKEGPSILRIQQVVRGDSAAYFCASSSTTSGSLNEQFFGPGTRLTVL.

V usage is TRBV6-5 and J usage is TRBJ1-2; D not resolved. The CDR3 is 11 amino acids. The germline CDR1 and CDR2 sequences are MNHEY and SVGAGI. V was trimmed by 5 bases and J by 7 bases, leaving 8 bases between them. This CDR3 reads CASSPKSGYTF. Here the CDR3 DNA reads TGTGCCAGCAGTCCCAAAAGTGGCTACACCTTC.

This chain joins TRBV5-4 and TRBJ2-2, with D hard to call. Germline CDR1 is SGHNT and CDR2 is YYREEE (reference sequence). CDR3 length: 14 residues. The V end was cut by 0 bases, the J end by 3 bases, with 6 bases between. The CDR3 coding sequence is TGTGCCAGCAGCTTGGATTTGGACACCGGGGAGCTGTTTTTT. Amino acids: CASSLDLDTGELFF.

This rearrangement joins TRBV5-1 to TRBJ2-7; 10 nucleotides agree with TRBD2. The CDR3 consists of 14 residues. V dropped 4 bases and J dropped 6; count of bases not matched to a gene: 7. Germline values: CDR1 SGHRS, CDR2 YFSETQ. The CDR3 DNA reads as TGCGCCAGCAGCGAGGGACTAGCGAGGGGCGAGCAGTACTTC. Its protein product is CASSEGLARGEQYF.

The chain combines TRBV6-5 with TRBJ1-1; 8 nucleotides line up with TRBD1. The germline V gene encodes CDR1 MNHEY and CDR2 SVGAGI. V lost 5 bases to trimming and J lost 6 bases; unmatched junction nucleotides: 5. The CDR3 is made up of 13 amino acids. The CDR3 bases are TGTGCCAGCAGTCATGGACAGGGCGCTGAAGCTTTCTTT. Residues: CASSHGQGAEAFF.

The chain is built from TRBV2 and TRBJ2-1; TRBD2 matches 10 bases. The CDR3 is 14 residues long. With V trimmed by 4 bases and J by 9 bases, 6 bases remained unmatched. The germline V gene has CDR1 SNHLY and CDR2 FYNNEI. The CDR3 DNA reads TGTGCCAGCAGTGTCCAGCGGGAGGGCACTGAGCAGTTCTTC. This codes for CASSVQREGTEQFF.

Details on this clone: One end of the junction varies from germline; a read error may be responsible. The rearrangement uses TRBV7-7 and TRBJ2-5; D is uncertain. Germline V gene lookup returns CDR1 SSHAT and CDR2 FNYEAQ (reference sequence). The CDR3 contains 13 residues. The CDR3 here is CASSLGATGTQYF. CDR3 nucleotide sequence: TGTGCTAGCAGCTTAGGAGCGACGGGGACCCAGTACTTC.

The chain couples TRBV4-1 to TRBJ1-6, with D unclear. The length of the CDR3 is 10 residues. The V gene's germline CDR1 is MGHRA and CDR2 YSYEKL. The V and J ends lost 8 bases and 8 bases respectively, with 4 bases between them. The chain's CDR3 is CASGHSPLHF. As DNA, the CDR3 is TGCGCCAGCGGACATTCACCCCTCCACTTT.

The V call is TRBV7-3, the J call TRBJ2-3; D perhaps matches TRBD1 (6 bases). The CDR3 consists of 13 residues. CDR1 is SGHTA and CDR2 is FQGTGA in the germline V gene. Deletions cut 5 bases from V and 2 bases from J, with 8 bases between. The CDR3 DNA sequence: TGTGCCAGCAGCGGACAGCACACAGATACGCAGTATTTT. This codes for CASSGQHTDTQYF.

This chain joins TRBV28 and TRBJ1-4; no reliable D call. Germline V lookup: CDR1 MDHEN, CDR2 SYDVKM. V was shortened by 6 bases and J by 3 bases, with 17 bases between the two germline ends. This CDR3 comprises 16 residues. CDR3 DNA sequence: TGTGCCAGCAGCTATCTCGGGGAAAATGCTAATGAAAAACTGTTTTTT. It codes for CASSYLGENANEKLFF.

The chain joins TRBV27 to TRBJ1-4; possibly TRBD1 for D (5 bases). Germline V lookup: CDR1 MNHEY, CDR2 SMNVEV (reference sequence). Trimming removed 0 bases from V and 6 bases from J, with 11 bases in between. The CDR3 is 15 amino acids. CDR3 sequence: CASSLSPGGDEKLFF. The CDR3 DNA is TGTGCCAGCAGTTTATCGCCCGGGGGGGATGAAAAACTGTTTTTT.

CDR3 coding DNA: TGTGCCAGCAGCTTAATTCAGAGCTCCTACAATGAGCAGTTCTTC. Its protein is CASSLIQSSYNEQFF. The V call is TRBV7-3, the J call TRBJ2-1; no firm D call. The CDR3 is 15 residues long. The germline CDR1 and CDR2 sequences are SGHTA and FQGTGA. Trimming cost V 1 base and J 0 bases, with 7 bases left between them.

The V gene is TRBV5-1, the J gene TRBJ2-1; perhaps TRBD2 as D (5 bases). This CDR3 is built from 14 residues. V dropped 6 bases and J dropped 7 bases, with 17 bases sitting between them. The germline gives CDR1 SGHRS, CDR2 YFSETQ. CDR3 in amino acids: CASTVGGGGNEQFF. The CDR3 DNA reads TGCGCCAGCACCGTGGGTGGAGGAGGAAATGAGCAGTTCTTC.

The gene calls are TRBV19 and TRBJ1-5; perhaps TRBD1 as D (5 bases). This CDR3 comprises 14 residues. CDR1 LNHDA and CDR2 SQIVND come from the germline V gene (reference sequence). Trimming took 3 bases from V and 4 from J, leaving 10 bases between them. Here the CDR3 reads CASSIRGGNQPQHF. Here the CDR3 DNA reads TGTGCCAGTAGTATTAGGGGAGGAAATCAGCCCCAGCATTTT.